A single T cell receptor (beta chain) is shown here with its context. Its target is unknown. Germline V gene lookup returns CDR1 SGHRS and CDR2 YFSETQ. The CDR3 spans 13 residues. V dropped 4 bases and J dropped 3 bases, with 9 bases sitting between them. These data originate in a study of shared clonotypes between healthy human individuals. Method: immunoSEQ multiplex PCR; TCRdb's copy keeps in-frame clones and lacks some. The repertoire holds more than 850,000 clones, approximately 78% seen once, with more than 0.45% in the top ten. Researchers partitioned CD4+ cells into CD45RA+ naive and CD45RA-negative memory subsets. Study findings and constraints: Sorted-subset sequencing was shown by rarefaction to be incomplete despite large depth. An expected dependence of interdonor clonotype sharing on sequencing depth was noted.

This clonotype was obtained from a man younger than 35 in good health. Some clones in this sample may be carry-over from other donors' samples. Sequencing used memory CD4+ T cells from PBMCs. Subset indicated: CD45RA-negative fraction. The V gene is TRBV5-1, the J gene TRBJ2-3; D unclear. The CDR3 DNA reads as TGCGCCAGCAGCCCCACAGCGACAGATACGCAGTATTTT. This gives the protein CASSPTATDTQYF.